One sample yielded the 13 T cell receptor beta chains listed below, sequenced in a study of blood T cell repertoires in COVID-19. Method: immunoSEQ multiplex PCR; TCRdb's copy keeps in-frame clones and lacks some. The top ten clones hold roughly 0.25% of a sample with just over 650,000 clones, about nine tenths of them seen once. The material sequenced was peripheral blood. The receptor set was obtained from a woman aged 18-29 years with acute or convalescent COVID-19.

The chain uses TRBV7-6 and TRBJ1-2; 8 positions agree with TRBD1. Trimming cost V 5 bases and J 2 bases; bases outside gene matches: 7. Germline V gene data show CDR1 as SGHVS and CDR2 as FNYEAQ. CDR3 size: 15 residues. CDR3 sequence (DNA): TGTGCCAGCAGCCTTACTCGGACAGGGAACTATGGCTACACCTTC. Protein: CASSLTRTGNYGYTF.

The chain is built from TRBV19 and TRBJ2-6; 7 positions match TRBD1. Germline V gene data show CDR1 as LNHDA and CDR2 as SQIVND (reference sequence). The CDR3 loop spans 15 amino acids. V was pared by 5 bases and J by 2 bases, with 3 bases of the junction left unmatched. The DNA for the CDR3 is TGTGCCAGTAGTGGGACAGCTCCTGGGGCCAACGTCCTGACTTTC. Its translation: CASSGTAPGANVLTF. The variable domain in full, with the rest retrieved from reference TRBV19 and TRBJ2-6, is DGGITQSPKYLFRKEGQNVTLSCEQNLNHDAMYWYRQDPGQGLRLIYYSQIVNDFQKGDIAEGYSVSREKKESFPLTVTSAQKNPTAFYLCASSGTAPGANVLTFGAGSRLTVL.

The J gene is TRBJ2-2, the V gene TRBV19; D is possibly TRBD1 (7 bases). Germline CDR1 reads LNHDA; CDR2 reads SQIVND (reference sequence). The CDR3 runs to 14 residues. Trimming took off 10 bases at V and 5 bases at J, with 17 bases between the two ends. CDR3 sequence reads: CATRGTERTGELFF. CDR3 DNA sequence: TGTGCCACCAGGGGGACTGAGAGAACCGGGGAGCTGTTTTTT.

The chain links TRBV6-5 to TRBJ1-5, with 7 bases fitting TRBD1. Germline V gives CDR1 MNHEY, CDR2 SVGAGI. The CDR3 length is 12 residues. V dropped 9 bases and J dropped 2; count of bases not matched to a gene: 1. The CDR3 region is CASTGGNQPQHF. As DNA, the CDR3 is TGTGCCAGTACAGGGGGCAATCAGCCCCAGCATTTT.

This chain uses TRBV18 with TRBJ2-7; TRBD2 agrees at 12 bases. Germline trimming cut 3 bases from V and 2 bases from J; bases unmatched to any gene: 8. CDR1 is KGHSH and CDR2 is LQKENI in the germline V gene. The CDR3 covers 17 residues. The CDR3 here is CASSPGLAGGKPYEQYF. The CDR3 DNA sequence: TGTGCCAGCTCACCGGGGCTAGCGGGGGGGAAACCCTACGAGCAGTACTTC.

Remarks on this clone: The sample contains more than one DNA sequence encoding this CDR3. The chain is built from TRBV5-1 and TRBJ2-5, with a tentative D call TRBD2 (5 bases). Germline lookup yields CDR1 SGHRS and CDR2 YFSETQ. Trimming stripped 3 bases from V and 0 bases from J, with 6 bases between. The CDR3 consists of 13 residues. CDR3 sequence reads: CASSSGYQETQYF. DNA for the CDR3: TGCGCCAGCAGCTCGGGATACCAAGAGACCCAGTACTTC.

A single count supports this clone. The chain combines TRBV28 with TRBJ1-1; D is undetermined. The V gene lost 5 bases and the J gene lost 5 bases, with 15 bases spanning the gap. The CDR3 runs to 14 residues. Germline CDR1 MDHEN, CDR2 SYDVKM. CDR3 sequence: CASSPLVLWTEAFF. The CDR3 nucleotides are TGTGCCAGCAGTCCCCTTGTACTTTGGACTGAAGCTTTCTTT.

The CDR3 DNA reads as TGTGCCAGCAGTTTTGGGCGGACCGGGAGCACCGGGGAGCTGTTTTTT. Translated: CASSFGRTGSTGELFF. This chain joins TRBV6-5 and TRBJ2-2; tentative D call: TRBD2 (6 bases). V lost 4 bases and J 4 bases, leaving 16 bases between the germline ends. Germline loops: CDR1 MNHEY, CDR2 SVGAGI. The CDR3 totals 16 residues.

This clone has just one count. The same CDR3 can be traced to other DNA sequences in this sample. The chain uses TRBV27 and TRBJ2-7; D is uncertain. Germline assignment: CDR1 MNHEY and CDR2 SMNVEV (reference sequence). There are 12 residues in the CDR3. Trimming left V 4 bases short and J 4 bases short, with 8 bases between. The chain's CDR3 is CASSSGSYEQYF. CDR3 nucleotides: TGTGCCAGCAGTTCCGGGTCGTACGAGCAGTACTTC.

The V gene is TRBV18, the J gene TRBJ2-1, with a weak D call TRBD1 (6 bases). In germline, CDR1 is KGHSH, CDR2 LQKENI. Deletions cut 4 bases from V and 4 bases from J, with 8 bases between. The CDR3 sequence is 13 residues long. The CDR3 nucleotides read TGTGCCAGCTCACTAGGACAGTACAATGAGCAGTTCTTC. Amino acids: CASSLGQYNEQFF.

This clone was detected only once. Relative to the germline gene, one junction end is altered; a read error may explain this. The chain recombines TRBV12-5 with TRBJ1-5; D may be TRBD1 (5 bases). The CDR3 runs to 15 residues. Looked up from germline, CDR1 is LGHNT and CDR2 is FRNRAP. CDR3 protein: CASGPRWGSSQPQHF. CDR3 nucleotides: TGTGCTAGTGGACCCCGTTGGGGCAGCAGTCAGCCCCAGCATTTT.

V usage is TRBV7-8 and J usage is TRBJ1-6; unclear D gene. V lost 3 bases to trimming and J lost 5 bases, with 8 bases between them. Germline CDR1 and CDR2: SGHVS and FQNEAQ. This CDR3 is built from 14 residues. The CDR3 here is CASSLVQNNSPLHF. In nucleotides, the CDR3 is TGTGCCAGCAGCTTGGTACAGAATAATTCACCCCTCCACTTT.

The chain recombines TRBV6-2 or TRBV6-3 with TRBJ2-5, with no clear D. The ends were cut back, 6 bases at V and 7 bases at J, with 18 bases in the middle. CDR1 MNHEY and CDR2 SVGEGT come from the germline V gene. The CDR3 runs 14 residues. This CDR3 reads CASSLRRGLGTQYF. DNA for the CDR3: TGTGCCAGCAGCTTACGACGAGGTTTGGGGACCCAGTACTTC.